Listed here are 18 T cell receptor beta chains from one sample, sequenced in a study of response to subunit inactivated influenza vaccine. TCRdb redid the calling of the RT-PCR reads with MiXCR, one entry per CDR3 protein. The sample has over 300,000 distinct CDR3 sequences, 20% to 25% seen once. Source: PBMCs from blood, taken about 19 months after vaccination. Receptors originate from a man aged 50-75 years who received an inactivated influenza vaccine.

J is TRBJ1-2 and V is TRBV29-1; possible D gene TRBD1, 6 bases. Germline CDR1 and CDR2: SQVTM and ANQGSEA. The germline V and J ends were trimmed by 8 bases and 6 bases, with 13 bases remaining between them. The CDR3 has 11 amino acids. CDR3 nucleotide sequence: TGCAGCCTGGGGGGGGCGAATGGCTACACCTTC. Translating it yields CSLGGANGYTF.

This clonotype has just a few counts. The chain is built from TRBV5-5 and TRBJ1-6; no clear D gene. Trimming took off 2 bases at V and 2 bases at J, with 11 bases between the two ends. Germline V CDR1 and CDR2: SGHKS, YYEKEE (reference sequence). The CDR3 sequence is 16 residues long. The CDR3 sequence is CASSFGFEAYNSPLHF. In nucleotides, the CDR3 is TGTGCCAGCAGCTTTGGGTTTGAGGCCTATAATTCACCCCTCCACTTT.

This clonotype came up many times. The rearrangement joins TRBV3-1 to TRBJ1-5; unclear D gene. CDR3 length equals 13 residues. V lost 5 bases and J lost 5, with 10 bases in between. Germline CDR1 and CDR2: LGHDT and YNNKEL (reference sequence). For the CDR3, the DNA is TGTGCCAGCAGCTCCTCGGGTTATCAGCCCCAGCATTTT. This translates into CASSSSGYQPQHF. The full variable domain, rest sourced from reference TRBV3-1 and TRBJ1-5, is DTAVSQTPKYLVTQMGNDKSIKCEQNLGHDTMYWYKQDSKKFLKIMFSYNNKELIINETVPNRFSPKSPDKAHLNLHINSLELGDSAVYFCASSSSGYQPQHFGDGTRLSIL.

This chain connects TRBV7-9 to TRBJ1-2; D is perhaps TRBD1 (6 bases). CDR1 and CDR2 from the germline V gene are SEHNR and FQNEAQ (reference sequence). Trimming pared 1 base from V and 4 bases from J, leaving 13 bases between. This CDR3 contains 15 residues. The CDR3 DNA follows: TGTGCCAGCAGCTTAGATCGGGGGCAGGTCTATGGCTACACCTTC. Encoded protein: CASSLDRGQVYGYTF.

In its sample, this clonotype was seen a few times. One end of the junction does not line up with germline, which may come from a read error. The J gene is TRBJ2-3, the V gene TRBV27; D not certain. Germline assignment: CDR1 MNHEY and CDR2 SMNVEV (reference sequence). The CDR3 contains 17 residues. DNA of the CDR3: TGTGCCAGCAGCCTATACATATCTACAGCAATCACAGATACGCGGTATTTT. It encodes CASSLYISTAITDTRYF.

This clonotype was observed a few times. The rearrangement links TRBV7-9 to TRBJ1-1, with unresolved D. CDR3 size: 12 residues. The V and J ends lost 2 bases and 7 bases respectively, with 8 bases between them. In germline, CDR1 is SEHNR, CDR2 FQNEAQ (reference sequence). The CDR3 nucleotides read TGTGCCAGCAGCTTACTTGGCATTGAAGCTTTCTTT. Amino acids: CASSLLGIEAFF.

The rearrangement uses TRBV20-1 and TRBJ1-1; D not certain. V lost 0 bases and J 2 bases, leaving 10 bases between the germline ends. This CDR3 has 14 amino acids. Germline CDR1 is DFQATT and CDR2 is SNEGSKA (reference sequence). As DNA, the CDR3 is TGCAGTGCTAGAGATTCGAGGATTAACACTGAAGCTTTCTTT. Protein: CSARDSRINTEAFF.

This clonotype has ten or more counts. This chain uses TRBV5-6 with TRBJ1-2, with 8 bases identical to TRBD1. J was trimmed by 4 bases and V by 4 bases; bases with no gene match: 9. This CDR3 spans 15 amino acids. Germline V gene data show CDR1 as SGHDT and CDR2 as YYEEEE. The CDR3 here is CASSPPGQGLYGYTF. The DNA of the CDR3 is TGTGCCAGCAGCCCACCAGGACAGGGACTCTATGGCTACACCTTC.

The chain recombines TRBV18 with TRBJ1-4; no reliable D call. The V end lost 2 bases, the J end lost 4 bases, and 5 bases lay between the germline ends. The germline V gene has CDR1 KGHSH and CDR2 LQKENI. The CDR3 consists of 13 residues. DNA of the CDR3: TGTGCCAGCTCACCAGACCGTAATGAAAAACTGTTTTTT. It translates to CASSPDRNEKLFF.

The rearrangement links TRBV19 to TRBJ1-1; 8 positions match TRBD1. Germline loops: CDR1 LNHDA, CDR2 SQIVND (reference sequence). The CDR3 loop spans 14 amino acids. V lost 4 bases to trimming and J lost 3 bases; unmatched junction nucleotides: 4. CDR3 nucleotides: TGTGCCAGTAGTACTACAGGGGGTTACACTGAAGCTTTCTTT. Amino acids: CASSTTGGYTEAFF.

CDR3 residues: CASTGTTNTGELFF. CDR3 nucleotides: TGTGCCAGCACGGGGACTACCAACACCGGGGAGCTGTTTTTT. The chain couples TRBV5-4 to TRBJ2-2; the match to TRBD2 covers 7 bases. This CDR3 is built from 14 residues. Unmatched junction bases numbered 4, after V lost 6 bases and J lost 2 bases. Germline values: CDR1 SGHNT, CDR2 YYREEE (reference sequence).

This chain joins TRBV20-1 and TRBJ1-5; D might be TRBD1 (5 bases). The V end lost 2 bases, the J end lost 1 base, and 18 bases lay between the germline ends. The CDR3 length is 17 residues. The V gene's germline CDR1 is DFQATT and CDR2 SNEGSKA (reference sequence). The CDR3 DNA reads as TGCAGTGCTAGAAGACAGACTCTCTTCATCAGCAATCAGCCCCAGCATTTT. Protein product: CSARRQTLFISNQPQHF.

This clonotype was counted between two and nine times. V and J are TRBV5-6 and TRBJ1-3; no clear D gene. Trimming stripped 2 bases from V and 1 base from J, with 10 bases between. Germline CDR1 reads SGHDT; CDR2 reads YYEEEE. The CDR3 sequence is 15 residues long. CDR3 bases: TGTGCCAGCAGCTTCGGGATAGGGTCTGGAAACACCATATATTTT. Translated: CASSFGIGSGNTIYF.

The genes are TRBV12-3 or TRBV12-4 and TRBJ1-5; the D is unclear. This CDR3 region has 14 residues. Trimming took 3 bases from V and 6 from J, leaving 12 bases between them. CDR3 sequence (DNA): TGTGCCAGCAGTTTCCCCGGCCCCAGTCAGCCCCAGCATTTT. Protein: CASSFPGPSQPQHF.

The chain links TRBV15 to TRBJ2-7; D assignment may be TRBD1 or TRBD2 (6 bases each). The CDR3 is made up of 14 amino acids. Between the trimmed V and J ends, which lost 7 bases and 3 bases, there was a span of 16 bases. The germline CDR1 and CDR2 sequences are LNHNV and YYDKDF (reference sequence). CDR3 sequence reads: CATKGGSPSYEQYF. DNA of the CDR3: TGTGCCACCAAGGGGGGAAGCCCCAGCTACGAGCAGTACTTC.

A few counts support this clonotype. The rearrangement uses TRBV6-5 and TRBJ1-1, with no clear D. The V and J ends lost 2 bases and 1 base respectively, with 5 bases between them. Germline CDR1 reads MNHEY; CDR2 reads SVGAGI. The CDR3 is 13 amino acids. For the CDR3, the DNA is TGTGCCAGCAGTTACACGAAGAACACTGAAGCTTTCTTT. As protein: CASSYTKNTEAFF.

The chain couples TRBV6-1 to TRBJ1-1; 10 positions agree with TRBD1. The trim removed 6 bases at V and 3 bases at J, leaving 16 bases unmatched. The CDR3 spans 18 residues. Germline V gives CDR1 MNHNS, CDR2 SASEGT. In DNA form, the CDR3 reads TGTGCCAGCAGGTCTTATTTAGGGACAGGGGTGGAATACACTGAAGCTTTCTTT. Translating gives CASRSYLGTGVEYTEAFF.

Comment on this clonotype: At one boundary the junction diverges from the germline segment, which might be a read error. The chain has TRBV2 and TRBJ1-1; no clear D. The CDR3 contains 10 residues. The V gene's germline CDR1 is SNHLY and CDR2 FYNNEI. CDR3 amino acids: CASRNTEALF. The CDR3 nucleotides read TGTGCCAGCAGAAACACTGAAGCTTTATTT.